Listed below are T cell receptor beta chains from one sample, sequenced in a study of blood T cell repertoires in COVID-19. Assay used: immunoSEQ multiplex PCR; TCRdb lists only in-frame clones, some missing. The data show about 76,000 clones, 88% seen once. The sequencing sample was made of peripheral blood. These receptor sequences come from a man aged 45-65 years with active COVID-19. The CDR3 runs from the conserved cysteine through the conserved F or W. A D gene is named only where the DNA matches it firmly. For some rows the clone size is stated as once, few or many, or as a class when expanded; others skip it.

V gene,J gene,clone size,D gene,CDR3 DNA,CDR3 protein
TRBV19,TRBJ2-7,once,TRBD1,TGTGCCAGTAGACACAGGGGGTTCCACGAGCAGTACTTC,CASRHRGFHEQYF
TRBV2,TRBJ1-4,.,TRBD1,TGTGCCAGCAGTGGACAGGGGGCGAATGAAAAACTGTTTTTT,CASSGQGANEKLFF
TRBV9,TRBJ1-2,once,TRBD1,TGTGCCAGCAGCGTGAGGAGTACAGGGGGCCGGGGCTATGGCTACACCTTC,CASSVRSTGGRGYGYTF
TRBV19,TRBJ1-1,once,.,TGTGCCAGTAGTATGATCAGGACAGTCAGTGAAGCTTTCTTT,CASSMIRTVSEAFF
TRBV7-2,TRBJ2-2,.,TRBD2,TGTGCCAGCAGCTCCGGGGGGGGGACCAAGAACACCGGGGAGCTGTTTTTT,CASSSGGGTKNTGELFF
TRBV18,TRBJ2-7,once,TRBD1,TGTGCCAGCTCACCAGACAGGGGCGCACCTAGGGAGCAGTACTTC,CASSPDRGAPREQYF
TRBV9,TRBJ2-5,once,TRBD2,TGTGCCAGCAGCGTAGCTGGGGGGGGACCCCAAGAGACCCAGTACTTC,CASSVAGGGPQETQYF
TRBV7-2,TRBJ2-5,.,.,TGTGCCAGCAGAGTAGGAACGGGGGAGGCAGGAGAGACCCAGTACTTC,CASRVGTGEAGETQYF
TRBV7-6,TRBJ1-4,.,.,TGTGCCAGCAGCGCGGGGGAGGGCCCAACTAATGAAAAACTGTTTTTT,CASSAGEGPTNEKLFF
TRBV5-1,TRBJ2-1,.,TRBD2,TGCGCCAGCAGGGACGGGGGGGCCCTCGACAATGAGCAGTTCTTC,CASRDGGALDNEQFF
TRBV19,TRBJ1-6,.,TRBD1,TGTGCCAGCGCCCGACAGGGAGGTAATTCACCCCTCCACTTT,CASARQGGNSPLHF
TRBV19,TRBJ1-1,.,.,TGTGCCAGTAGTATAATACCGGGGGACACTGAAGCTTTCTTT,CASSIIPGDTEAFF
TRBV18,TRBJ2-3,.,TRBD2,TGTGCCAGCTCACCTGCTAGCGGGGCCGTCACAGATACGCAGTATTTT,CASSPASGAVTDTQYF
TRBV15,TRBJ2-1,few,.,TGTGCCACCAGCAGAATTCAAGGGGATCAGGTAATTTACAATGAGCAGTTCTTC,CATSRIQGDQVIYNEQFF
TRBV9,TRBJ2-2,.,.,TGTGCCAGCAGCGTTCGACATCAGGGGGGAAGATCCGGGGAGCTGTTTTTT,CASSVRHQGGRSGELFF
TRBV7-2,TRBJ1-5,.,.,TGTGCCAGCAGCTTAGACACCTTCAATCAGCCCCAGCATTTT,CASSLDTFNQPQHF
TRBV10-3,TRBJ1-2,.,.,TGTGCCATCAAGCAGGACACCGTACTAACTATGGGCTACACCTTC,CAIKQDTVLTMGYTF
TRBV11-1,TRBJ2-1,.,TRBD2,TGTGCCAGCAGCATGGGAGGACTAGCGTTCAACAATGAGCAGTTCTTC,CASSMGGLAFNNEQFF
TRBV5-8,TRBJ2-5,.,.,TGTGCCAGCAGCTTGGGGTGGGCGGGCCAAGAAGAGACCCAGTACTTC,CASSLGWAGQEETQYF
TRBV28,TRBJ2-1,.,TRBD2,TGTGCCAGCAGTTTCCCGGCTAGCGGGGCCCAACGCCAATACAATGAGCAGTTCTTC,CASSFPASGAQRQYNEQFF
TRBV4-1,TRBJ2-3,.,TRBD2,TGCGCCAGCAGCCAGGGGGGACTAGCGGCTCTAGATACGCAGTATTTT,CASSQGGLAALDTQYF
TRBV9,TRBJ1-1,.,.,TGTGCCAGCAGCCCTTTTGCCAACTCTGAAGCTTTCTTT,CASSPFANSEAFF
TRBV4-2,TRBJ1-6,.,.,TGTGCCAGCAGCCAAGCGGGGGGCGGGTATAATTCACCCCTCCACTTT,CASSQAGGGYNSPLHF
TRBV7-2,TRBJ1-3,.,.,TGTGCCAGCAGCTTAGACAGCACCTTCTCTGGAAACACCATATATTTT,CASSLDSTFSGNTIYF
TRBV7-2,TRBJ1-1,.,.,TGTGCCAGCAGCTTGATAGGGGCTGAAGCTTTCTTT,CASSLIGAEAFF
TRBV12-3/TRBV12-4,TRBJ1-5,.,TRBD1,TGTGCCAGCAGTTTGACAGGGGGACAGCCCCAGCATTTT,CASSLTGGQPQHF
TRBV5-6,TRBJ2-1,.,.,TGTGCCAGCTTTAGCGTGGACGGGAGCTCCTACAATGAGCAGTTCTTC,CASFSVDGSSYNEQFF
TRBV6-4,TRBJ1-6,.,.,TGTGCCAGCAGTGACTCAACCAGGGGTAATTCACCCCTCCACTTT,CASSDSTRGNSPLHF
TRBV18,TRBJ1-2,.,.,TGTGCCAGCTCACCGACCGAAACGAGGGTAGGCTACACCTTC,CASSPTETRVGYTF
TRBV10-2,TRBJ1-2,few,.,TGCGCCAGCAGGACCGACAGCTATGGCTACACCTTC,CASRTDSYGYTF
TRBV28,TRBJ1-2,.,.,TGTGCCAGCAGCGCGACGGGTTATAGCGCCTTC,CASSATGYSAF
TRBV14,TRBJ1-1,.,.,TGTGCCAGCAGCCTAAGAACGGGACATCTGAACACTGAAGCTTTCTTT,CASSLRTGHLNTEAFF
TRBV9,TRBJ2-1,.,TRBD2,TGTGCCAGCAGCGCCGGACTAGACTCCTACAATGAGCAGTTCTTC,CASSAGLDSYNEQFF
TRBV13,TRBJ1-2,.,TRBD1,TGTGCCAGCAGTTCCAGGGGGTCGGACTATGGCTACACCTTC,CASSSRGSDYGYTF
TRBV7-6,TRBJ1-1,once,.,TGTGCCAGCAGCTTAGGCACAGGGTCTGGGGCCACTGAAGCTTTCTTT,CASSLGTGSGATEAFF
TRBV19,TRBJ2-7,.,TRBD2,TGTGCCAGTAGTCCGTCGACTAGCGGGTACGAGCAGTACTTC,CASSPSTSGYEQYF
TRBV7-2,TRBJ2-5,.,.,TGTGCCAGCAGCTTGGGGGGGGCACTAAGAGGGGAGACCCAGTACTTC,CASSLGGALRGETQYF
TRBV4-3,TRBJ1-1,.,.,TGCGCCAGCAGCCAAGGCCGGGGGGCGAACACTGAAGCTTTCTTT,CASSQGRGANTEAFF
TRBV29-1,TRBJ2-6,once,.,TGCAGCGCCTTAAGAGGGACTGGGGCCAACGTCCTGACTTTC,CSALRGTGANVLTF
TRBV7-2,TRBJ2-3,.,.,TGTGCCAGCAGACCACCGGGACAAATCACAGATACGCAGTATTTT,CASRPPGQITDTQYF
TRBV4-2,TRBJ2-3,.,TRBD2,TGTGCCAGCAGCCAAGGGGTCGGGACTAGTTACAGTCAGGATACGCAGTATTTT,CASSQGVGTSYSQDTQYF
TRBV9,TRBJ1-3,few,TRBD1,TGTGCCAGCAGCGTTATATCAGGGGGACTAGCTGGAAACACCATATATTTT,CASSVISGGLAGNTIYF
TRBV11-2,TRBJ1-1,.,.,TGTGCCAGCAGCCCGGAGGTAGCCTCGTCCTATTTCTTT,CASSPEVASSYFF
TRBV28,TRBJ2-7,.,.,TGTGCCAGCAGTACAAACAGGGCCCAGTACTTC,CASSTNRAQYF
TRBV25-1,TRBJ2-3,.,TRBD1,TGTGCCAGCAGTGGACAGGGGATAGCGGCAGATACGCAGTATTTT,CASSGQGIAADTQYF
TRBV5-4,TRBJ2-5,.,TRBD2,TGTGCCAGCAGCCGGAGGCTAGCGGGACAAGAGACCCAGTACTTC,CASSRRLAGQETQYF
TRBV6-5,TRBJ1-5,.,.,TGTGCCAGCAGTTACGAGAGGGGGCAGCCCCAGCATTTT,CASSYERGQPQHF
TRBV4-2,TRBJ2-7,.,.,TGTGCCAGCAGCCAGCCAGGACAATATCCCGAGCAGTACTTC,CASSQPGQYPEQYF
TRBV28,TRBJ1-6,.,.,TGTGCCAGCAGTTTTCCAGGGAATAATTCACCCCTCCACTTT,CASSFPGNNSPLHF
TRBV28,TRBJ1-5,.,.,TGTGCCAGCAGTTTCCTTGGGCCCCGGACAGAATATAGCAATCAGCCCCAGCATTTT,CASSFLGPRTEYSNQPQHF
TRBV4-2,TRBJ1-2,few,.,TGTGCCAGCAGCCATGAAACAGGGCCGGCCTATGGCTACACCTTC,CASSHETGPAYGYTF
TRBV5-4,TRBJ1-1,.,TRBD1,TGTGCCAGCAGCCGGGACAGGAACACTGAAGCTTTCTTT,CASSRDRNTEAFF
TRBV5-4,TRBJ2-3,once,.,TGTGCCAGCAGCTTGACAGGGCCCCCAGATACGCAGTATTTT,CASSLTGPPDTQYF